The rows below give T cell receptor beta chains drawn from one sample of a study of tumor-infiltrating lymphocytes in primary liver carcinoma. TCRdb independently ran MiXCR on the multiplex PCR reads; one entry per CDR3 protein. The profile covers roughly 91,000 distinct CDR3 sequences, with more than 65% appearing a single time and over 9.5% taken by the ten largest. Sequencing used liver tumor tissue from sampling region 5. These receptors all stem from a woman aged 60 to 75 with primary liver carcinoma and hepatitis B virus infection. Each CDR3 is given with its conserved first and last residue. A D gene is named only where the DNA matches it firmly.

-,TRBV6-1,TRBJ1-5,CVSSSTLANQPQHF
-,TRBV10-3,TRBJ1-1,CAISGSNRGTEAFF
-,TRBV5-6,TRBJ2-7,CASSFRGIASYEQYF
TRBD1,TRBV11-2,TRBJ1-2,CAGSLIGQGYGYTF
TRBD1,TRBV30,TRBJ1-5,CAWSRSGGQPQHF
-,TRBV7-9,TRBJ2-3,CASSHSASTDTQYF
-,TRBV5-8,TRBJ2-2,CASSLVVAEPNTGELFF
-,TRBV11-2,TRBJ2-3,CAKSLAGQAITDTQYF
TRBD2,TRBV19,TRBJ2-2,CASTIKAGGTGELFF
TRBD1,TRBV18,TRBJ1-1,CVSTPYGQGEIFF
-,TRBV11-3,TRBJ2-3,CVNSPNSGHTDTQYF
TRBD2,TRBV5-1,TRBJ2-3,CASATSGGPPDTQYF
-,TRBV6-1,TRBJ1-1,CASSVLARRFF
TRBD2,TRBV28,TRBJ2-7,CASSFLLPAGGPYEQYF
-,TRBV7-8,TRBJ2-1,CASSPGRLSFYNEQFF
-,TRBV7-8,TRBJ1-6,CTSSFGEADSPLHF
-,TRBV11-3,TRBJ2-1,CTISLDGGVYIEQFF
-,TRBV7-7,TRBJ2-2,CASSFGDTGELFF
-,TRBV5-6,TRBJ2-7,CASSFYGTYEQYF
-,TRBV7-9,TRBJ2-3,CASSLEAGVTDTQYF
-,TRBV4-1,TRBJ2-7,CASSQGPGDYEQIF
-,TRBV11-2,TRBJ2-1,CARSRTGDEQFF
-,TRBV20-1,TRBJ2-7,CSAPGPRAEQYF
-,TRBV4-2,TRBJ2-3,CASSQDMTGEADTQYF
-,TRBV24-1,TRBJ2-7,CATSDFLGVNFEQYF
TRBD1,TRBV6-6,TRBJ1-5,CASSSGTVNNQAQHF
TRBD2,TRBV5-1,TRBJ2-1,CASSLEGEGTLDEQFF
-,TRBV12-3/TRBV12-4,TRBJ1-2,CASTRREKGYTF
-,TRBV5-1,TRBJ2-5,CASSLVETQYF
-,TRBV12-3/TRBV12-4,TRBJ1-1,CASSLVGRLFF
TRBD2,TRBV5-1,TRBJ2-1,CASSLDSSGTYNEQFF
-,TRBV6-1,TRBJ2-1,CASRGAGNEQFF
-,TRBV7-9,TRBJ2-1,CASSDSLSENNEQFF
-,TRBV6-1,TRBJ1-4,CASSVWITTNEKLFF
-,TRBV28,TRBJ1-2,CASSSGTNNYDYTF
-,TRBV7-9,TRBJ2-5,CASNSIGTPIQETQYF
TRBD1,TRBV5-1,TRBJ2-2,CASSLGQGNTGELFF
TRBD1,TRBV6-1,TRBJ2-6,CASSEQGAGTIVLTF
-,TRBV10-3,TRBJ2-1,CAISAPGDEQFF
TRBD2,TRBV11-2,TRBJ2-7,CASSYSTERGYEQYF
TRBD2,TRBV2,TRBJ2-6,CASKAGGFSGANVLTF
-,TRBV10-2,TRBJ2-1,CASRVSRNNEQFF
-,TRBV29-1,TRBJ2-7,CSHLTRRGEQYF
-,TRBV2,TRBJ1-5,CASSLDRIGNQSQHF
-,TRBV6-5,TRBJ2-7,CASSYSGSSEQYF
-,TRBV20-1,TRBJ1-2,CSASQKARESGVYGYTF
-,TRBV29-1,TRBJ1-2,CSVELGPPNYGYTF
-,TRBV28,TRBJ2-1,CASSSWLTGTVSDEQFF
TRBD1,TRBV19,TRBJ2-7,CASGQGVVYEQYF